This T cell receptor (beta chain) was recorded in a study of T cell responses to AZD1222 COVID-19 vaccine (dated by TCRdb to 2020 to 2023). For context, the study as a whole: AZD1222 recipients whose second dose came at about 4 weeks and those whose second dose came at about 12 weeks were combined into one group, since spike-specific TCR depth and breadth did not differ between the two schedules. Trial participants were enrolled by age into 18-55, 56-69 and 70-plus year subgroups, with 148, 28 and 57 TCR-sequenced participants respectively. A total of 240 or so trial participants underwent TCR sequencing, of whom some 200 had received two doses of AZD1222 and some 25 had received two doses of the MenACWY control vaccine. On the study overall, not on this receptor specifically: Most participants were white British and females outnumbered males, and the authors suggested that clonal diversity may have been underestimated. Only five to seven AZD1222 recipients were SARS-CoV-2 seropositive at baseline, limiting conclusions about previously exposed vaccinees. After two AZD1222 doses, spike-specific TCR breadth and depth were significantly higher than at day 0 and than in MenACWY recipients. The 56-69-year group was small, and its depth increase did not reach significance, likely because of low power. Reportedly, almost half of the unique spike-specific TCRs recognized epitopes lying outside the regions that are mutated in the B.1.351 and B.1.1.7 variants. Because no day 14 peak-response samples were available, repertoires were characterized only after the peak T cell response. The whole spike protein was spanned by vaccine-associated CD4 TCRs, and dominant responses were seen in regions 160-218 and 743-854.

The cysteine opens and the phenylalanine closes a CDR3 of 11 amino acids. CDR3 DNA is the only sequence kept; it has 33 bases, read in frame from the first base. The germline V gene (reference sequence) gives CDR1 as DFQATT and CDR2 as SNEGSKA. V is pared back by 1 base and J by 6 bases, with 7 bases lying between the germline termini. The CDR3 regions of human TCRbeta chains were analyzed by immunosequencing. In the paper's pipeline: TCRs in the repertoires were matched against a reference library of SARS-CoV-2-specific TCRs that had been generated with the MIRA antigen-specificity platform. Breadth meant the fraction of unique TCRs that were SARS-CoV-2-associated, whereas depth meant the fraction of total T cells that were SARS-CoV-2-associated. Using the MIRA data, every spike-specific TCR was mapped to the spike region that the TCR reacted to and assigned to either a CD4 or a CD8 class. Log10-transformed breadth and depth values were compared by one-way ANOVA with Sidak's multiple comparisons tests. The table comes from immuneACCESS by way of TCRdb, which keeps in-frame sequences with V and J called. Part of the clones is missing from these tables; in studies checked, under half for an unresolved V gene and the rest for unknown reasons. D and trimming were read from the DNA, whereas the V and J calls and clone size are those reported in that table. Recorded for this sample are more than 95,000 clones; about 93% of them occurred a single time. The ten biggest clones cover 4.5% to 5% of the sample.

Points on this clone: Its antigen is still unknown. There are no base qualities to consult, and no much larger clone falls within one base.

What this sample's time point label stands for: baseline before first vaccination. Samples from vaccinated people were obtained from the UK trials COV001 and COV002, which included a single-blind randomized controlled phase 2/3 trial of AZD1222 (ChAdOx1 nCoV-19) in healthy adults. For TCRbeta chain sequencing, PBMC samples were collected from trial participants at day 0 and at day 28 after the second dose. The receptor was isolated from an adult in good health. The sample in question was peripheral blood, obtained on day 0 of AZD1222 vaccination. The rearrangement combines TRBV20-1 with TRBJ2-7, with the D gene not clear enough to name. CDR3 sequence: CSARVGREQYF. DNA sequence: TGCAGTGCTAGAGTAGGGCGCGAGCAGTACTTC.